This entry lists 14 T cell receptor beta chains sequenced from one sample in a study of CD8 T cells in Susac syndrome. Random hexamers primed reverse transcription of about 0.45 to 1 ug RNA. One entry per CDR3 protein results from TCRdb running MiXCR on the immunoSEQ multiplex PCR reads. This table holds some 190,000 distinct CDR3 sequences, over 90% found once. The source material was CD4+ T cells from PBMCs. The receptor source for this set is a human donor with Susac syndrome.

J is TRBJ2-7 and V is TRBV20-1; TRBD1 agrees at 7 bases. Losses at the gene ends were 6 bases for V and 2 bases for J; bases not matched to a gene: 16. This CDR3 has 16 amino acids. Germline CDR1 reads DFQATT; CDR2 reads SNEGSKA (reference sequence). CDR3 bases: TGCAGTGCCGCTGCAATCTCGGACAGGAATCCCTACGAGCAGTACTTC. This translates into CSAAAISDRNPYEQYF.

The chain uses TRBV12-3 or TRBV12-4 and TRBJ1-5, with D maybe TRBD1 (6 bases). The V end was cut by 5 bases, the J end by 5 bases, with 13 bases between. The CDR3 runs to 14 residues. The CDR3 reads CASSLDRRDQPQHF. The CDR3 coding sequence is TGTGCCAGCAGTCTTGACAGGCGGGATCAGCCCCAGCATTTT.

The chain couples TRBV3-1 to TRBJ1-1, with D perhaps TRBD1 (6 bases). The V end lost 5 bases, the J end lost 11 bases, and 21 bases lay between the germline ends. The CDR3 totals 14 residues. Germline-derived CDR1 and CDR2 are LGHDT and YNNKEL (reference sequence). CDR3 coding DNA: TGTGCCAGCAGCTTGCTGGACAGCTTGTCGCCGGCTTTCTTT. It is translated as CASSLLDSLSPAFF.

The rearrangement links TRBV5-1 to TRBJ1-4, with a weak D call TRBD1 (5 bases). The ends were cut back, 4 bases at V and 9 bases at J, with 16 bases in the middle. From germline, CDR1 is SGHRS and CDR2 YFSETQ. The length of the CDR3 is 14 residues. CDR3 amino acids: CASSPEGDRKKLFF. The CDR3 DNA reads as TGCGCCAGCAGCCCCGAAGGAGACAGAAAAAAACTGTTTTTT.

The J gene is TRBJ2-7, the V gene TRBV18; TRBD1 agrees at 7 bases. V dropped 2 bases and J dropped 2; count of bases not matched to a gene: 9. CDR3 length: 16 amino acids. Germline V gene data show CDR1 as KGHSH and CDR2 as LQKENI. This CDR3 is CASSPVFTGVTYEQYF. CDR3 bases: TGTGCCAGCTCACCAGTGTTCACAGGGGTCACCTACGAGCAGTACTTC.

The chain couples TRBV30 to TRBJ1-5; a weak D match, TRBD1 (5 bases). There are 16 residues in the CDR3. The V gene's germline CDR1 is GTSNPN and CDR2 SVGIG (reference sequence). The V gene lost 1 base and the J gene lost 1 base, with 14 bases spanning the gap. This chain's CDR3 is CAWSGQGSTSNQPQHF. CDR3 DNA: TGTGCCTGGAGTGGCCAGGGATCCACAAGCAATCAGCCCCAGCATTTT.

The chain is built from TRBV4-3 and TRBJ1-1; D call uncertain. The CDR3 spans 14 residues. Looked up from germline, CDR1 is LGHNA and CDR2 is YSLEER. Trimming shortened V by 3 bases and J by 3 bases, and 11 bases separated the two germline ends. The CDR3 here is CASSQGLVDTEAFF. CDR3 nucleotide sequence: TGCGCCAGCAGCCAGGGGTTGGTGGACACTGAAGCTTTCTTT.

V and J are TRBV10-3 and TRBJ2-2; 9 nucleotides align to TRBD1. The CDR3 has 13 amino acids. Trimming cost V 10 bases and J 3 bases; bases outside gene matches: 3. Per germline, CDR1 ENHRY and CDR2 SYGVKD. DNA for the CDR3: TGTGCCACCAGACAGGGGGACACCGGGGAGCTGTTTTTT. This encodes CATRQGDTGELFF.

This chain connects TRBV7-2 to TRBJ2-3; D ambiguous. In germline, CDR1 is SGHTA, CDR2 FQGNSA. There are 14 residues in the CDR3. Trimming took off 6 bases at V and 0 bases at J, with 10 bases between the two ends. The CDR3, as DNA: TGTGCCAGCAGGAAGGGTTCTAGCACAGATACGCAGTATTTT. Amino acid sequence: CASRKGSSTDTQYF.

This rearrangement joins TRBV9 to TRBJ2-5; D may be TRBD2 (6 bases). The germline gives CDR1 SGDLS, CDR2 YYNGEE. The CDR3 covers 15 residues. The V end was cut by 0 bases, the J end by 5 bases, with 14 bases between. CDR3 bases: TGTGCCAGCAGCGTAGTACGGGGAGGTTTGGAGACCCAGTACTTC. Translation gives CASSVVRGGLETQYF. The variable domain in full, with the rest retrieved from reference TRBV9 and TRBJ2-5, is DSGVTQTPKHLITATGQRVTLRCSPRSGDLSVYWYQQSLDQGLQFLIQYYNGEERAKGNILERFSAQQFPDLHSELNLSSLELGDSALYFCASSVVRGGLETQYFGPGTRLLVL.

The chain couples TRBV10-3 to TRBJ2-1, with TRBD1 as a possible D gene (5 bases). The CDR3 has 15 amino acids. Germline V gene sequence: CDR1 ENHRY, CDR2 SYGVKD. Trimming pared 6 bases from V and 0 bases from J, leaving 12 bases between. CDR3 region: CAISLTVSSYNEQFF. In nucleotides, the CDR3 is TGTGCCATCAGCCTGACAGTCAGCTCCTACAATGAGCAGTTCTTC.

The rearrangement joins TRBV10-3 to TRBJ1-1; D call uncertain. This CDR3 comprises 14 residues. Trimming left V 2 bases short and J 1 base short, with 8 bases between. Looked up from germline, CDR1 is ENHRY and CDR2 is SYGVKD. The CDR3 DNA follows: TGTGCCATCAGTGAGACAGTCCAGAACACTGAAGCTTTCTTT. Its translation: CAISETVQNTEAFF.

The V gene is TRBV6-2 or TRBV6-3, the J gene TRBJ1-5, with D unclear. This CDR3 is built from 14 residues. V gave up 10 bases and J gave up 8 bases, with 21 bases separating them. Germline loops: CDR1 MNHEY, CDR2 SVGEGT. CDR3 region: CATELVGTHKPQHF. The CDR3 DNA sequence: TGTGCCACAGAATTGGTCGGCACGCATAAGCCCCAGCATTTT.

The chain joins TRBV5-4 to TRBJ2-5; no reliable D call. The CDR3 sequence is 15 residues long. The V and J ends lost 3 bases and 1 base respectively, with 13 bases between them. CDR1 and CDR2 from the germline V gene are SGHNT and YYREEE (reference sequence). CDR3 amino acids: CASSSARGPQETQYF. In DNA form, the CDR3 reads TGTGCCAGCAGCTCGGCTCGCGGCCCCCAAGAGACCCAGTACTTC.